What follows are 27 T cell receptor beta chains derived from one specimen sequenced in a study (dated by TCRdb to between 2014 and 2016). CD4+CD25+CD127-/low cells were isolated as Tregs. The library was generated by 5' RACE. Data came from an Illumina MiSeq. TCRdb took the public reads, trimmed them with fastp at Q25, ran MiXCR for clone calling and kept in-frame beta chains. A single entry per CDR3 protein holds the most common genes and DNA from its merged rows. For this sample the table gives 40,000 to 55,000 distinct CDR3 sequences, of which about a fifth were detected only once. Around 4.5% of the sample goes to the ten largest clones. The sample consisted of Tregs sorted from a lymph node. These receptors came from a female donor with breast cancer.

This clonotype was detected a few times. The CDR3 loop is CASSVDDSYNEQFF. The CDR3 DNA reads TGTGCCAGCAGCGTAGATGACTCCTACAATGAGCAGTTCTTC. The chain joins TRBV9 to TRBJ2-1; D not resolved. Trimming left V 0 bases short and J 0 bases short, with 4 bases between. Germline lookup yields CDR1 SGDLS and CDR2 YYNGEE. There are 14 residues in the CDR3.

This clonotype was seen a handful of times. The chain carries TRBV4-1 and TRBJ2-5, with D perhaps matching TRBD1 (6 bases). CDR1 and CDR2 (germline): MGHRA, YSYEKL. The germline V and J ends were trimmed by 0 bases and 7 bases, with 18 bases remaining between them. This CDR3 has 16 amino acids. The CDR3 loop is CASSQDQDSPVGTQYF. For the CDR3, the DNA is TGCGCCAGCAGCCAAGATCAGGACAGCCCGGTGGGGACCCAGTACTTC.

This clonotype was counted a few times. The rearrangement links TRBV5-5 to TRBJ1-1; D ambiguous. The CDR3 has 12 residues. V was clipped by 0 bases and J by 7 bases, with 7 bases between them. The germline CDR1 and CDR2 sequences are SGHKS and YYEKEE (reference sequence). In DNA, the CDR3 is TGTGCCAGCAGCTTGGAACGGGTTGAAGCTTTCTTT. Amino acids: CASSLERVEAFF.

This clonotype was counted between two and nine times. This chain joins TRBV18 and TRBJ1-3; D gene uncertain. The germline V and J ends were trimmed by 2 bases and 4 bases, with 18 bases remaining between them. CDR1 is KGHSH, CDR2 LQKENI, per germline. This CDR3 spans 17 amino acids. CDR3 in amino acids: CASSPEATGYSGNTIYF. The CDR3 region has the DNA TGTGCCAGCTCACCAGAGGCGACGGGGTATTCAGGAAACACCATATATTTT.

This chain links TRBV7-2 with TRBJ1-3; 10 bases map to TRBD1. Germline lookup yields CDR1 SGHTA and CDR2 FQGNSA. Trimming cost V 4 bases and J 0 bases; bases outside gene matches: 6. This CDR3 contains 17 residues. CDR3 sequence: CASSSSGQGGSGNTIYF. The CDR3 DNA reads as TGTGCCAGCAGCTCATCCGGACAGGGGGGCTCTGGAAACACCATATATTTT. Variable domain in full (rest from reference TRBV7-2 and TRBJ1-3): GAGVSQSPSNKVTEKGKDVELRCDPISGHTALYWYRQSLGQGLEFLIYFQGNSAPDKSGLPSDRFSAERTGGSVSTLTIQRTQQEDSAVYLCASSSSGQGGSGNTIYFGEGSWLTVV.

In its sample, this clonotype was seen many times. This chain uses TRBV27 with TRBJ2-5; tentative D call: TRBD2 (5 bases). The CDR3 spans 15 residues. V lost 3 bases and J lost 1, with 12 bases in between. Germline V CDR1 and CDR2: MNHEY, SMNVEV (reference sequence). As DNA, the CDR3 is TGTGCCAGCAGTTTTTCCGGGAACTCCCAAGAGACCCAGTACTTC. Protein: CASSFSGNSQETQYF.

By sample share, this clonotype is medium-sized. The gene calls are TRBV9 and TRBJ2-5; D is undetermined. Germline values: CDR1 SGDLS, CDR2 YYNGEE. Trimming cost V 0 bases and J 9 bases, with 18 bases left between them. The CDR3 runs to 15 residues. CDR3 sequence: CASSVVGYHPEAQYF. The CDR3 DNA follows: TGTGCCAGCAGCGTAGTTGGCTACCACCCTGAGGCCCAGTACTTC.

The chain has TRBV7-9 and TRBJ2-5; TRBD1 aligns across 7 bases. Germline V gene sequence: CDR1 SEHNR, CDR2 FQNEAQ (reference sequence). V dropped 4 bases and J dropped 4; count of bases not matched to a gene: 3. The CDR3 sequence is 13 residues long. As DNA, the CDR3 is TGTGCCAGCAGCTGGTCAGGGGGAGAGACCCAGTACTTC. As protein: CASSWSGGETQYF.

The sample holds many counts of this clonotype. CDR3 sequence: CASSHTGDPQYF. For the CDR3, the DNA is TGCGCCAGCAGCCATACAGGGGATCCGCAGTACTTC. The rearrangement uses TRBV5-1 and TRBJ2-7; 7 bases fit TRBD1. CDR3 length equals 12 residues. With V trimmed by 4 bases and J by 9 bases, 7 bases remained unmatched. The germline V gene has CDR1 SGHRS and CDR2 YFSETQ. The full variable domain, in which reference TRBV5-1 and TRBJ2-7 provide the parts outside the CDR3, is KAGVTQTPRYLIKTRGQQVTLSCSPISGHRSVSWYQQTPGQGLQFLFEYFSETQRNKGNFPGRFSGRQFSNSRSEMNVSTLELGDSALYLCASSHTGDPQYFGPGTRLTVT.

This clonotype was observed at least ten times. The V call is TRBV9, the J call TRBJ2-2; perhaps D is TRBD1 or TRBD2 (5 bases each). Trimming pared 5 bases from V and 6 bases from J, leaving 17 bases between. The CDR3 covers 15 residues. CDR1 is SGDLS, CDR2 YYNGEE, per germline. CDR3 protein: CASRPTQEVAGELFF. The CDR3 DNA reads as TGTGCCAGCAGGCCTACACAGGAGGTCGCCGGGGAGCTGTTTTTT. The full variable domain, with the rest looked up from reference TRBV9 and TRBJ2-2, is DSGVTQTPKHLITATGQRVTLRCSPRSGDLSVYWYQQSLDQGLQFLIQYYNGEERAKGNILERFSAQQFPDLHSELNLSSLELGDSALYFCASRPTQEVAGELFFGEGSRLTVL.

Ten or more counts support this clonotype. The rearrangement joins TRBV18 to TRBJ2-1, with D unclear. CDR1 KGHSH and CDR2 LQKENI come from the germline V gene. CDR3 length equals 14 residues. The V end was cut by 3 bases, the J end by 7 bases, with 13 bases between. The CDR3, as DNA: TGTGCCAGCTCACCCCAGCCCTGGGGAAATGAGCAGTTCTTC. This translates into CASSPQPWGNEQFF.

In this sample, this clonotype turned up once. With a much larger clone just one base away, this may be a read error. The rearrangement uses TRBV28 and TRBJ2-1, with 11 bases aligning to TRBD1. Per germline, CDR1 MDHEN and CDR2 SYDVKM. The CDR3 is 14 residues long. The CDR3 region has the DNA TGTACCAGCAGCGGACAGGGGGCTTCTACAAGGCAGTTCTTC. Protein product: CTSSGQGASTRQFF.

V gene TRBV12-3 or TRBV12-4 combines with J gene TRBJ1-5; D not resolved. The V and J ends lost 1 base and 0 bases respectively, with 16 bases between them. CDR3 length: 18 residues. Here the CDR3 DNA reads TGTGCCAGCAGTTTAGAACATCGACATCGGGATAGCAATCAGCCCCAGCATTTT. Translated, it gives CASSLEHRHRDSNQPQHF.

J is TRBJ1-2 and V is TRBV9; D not resolved. From germline, CDR1 is SGDLS and CDR2 YYNGEE. V lost 4 bases to trimming and J lost 1 base, with 14 bases between them. The CDR3 loop spans 15 amino acids. The CDR3 DNA is TGTGCCAGCAGCCCCAGCCTCAGAGATAACTATGGCTACACCTTC. This translates into CASSPSLRDNYGYTF.

This clonotype came up a few times. The V and J genes are TRBV18 and TRBJ1-1, with D possibly TRBD1 on 6 matching bases. V was pared by 3 bases and J by 7 bases, with 9 bases between. This CDR3 comprises 12 residues. Germline V gene lookup returns CDR1 KGHSH and CDR2 LQKENI. The CDR3 sequence is CASSPGQREAFF. CDR3 DNA sequence: TGTGCCAGCTCACCTGGACAGCGTGAAGCTTTCTTT.

Many counts were recorded for this clonotype. The V gene is TRBV11-2, the J gene TRBJ2-1; D unclear. The V and J ends lost 1 base and 8 bases respectively, with 15 bases between them. Germline lookup yields CDR1 SGHAT and CDR2 FQNNGV. The CDR3 has 15 residues. The CDR3 loop is CASSLAAPQLYEQFF. The CDR3 DNA sequence: TGTGCCAGCAGCTTAGCTGCCCCGCAGCTCTATGAGCAGTTCTTC. Variable domain in full (rest from reference TRBV11-2 and TRBJ2-1): EAGVAQSPRYKIIEKRQSVAFWCNPISGHATLYWYQQILGQGPKLLIQFQNNGVVDDSQLPKDRFSAERLKGVDSTLKIQPAKLEDSAVYLCASSLAAPQLYEQFFGPGTRLTVL.

The V and J genes are TRBV30 and TRBJ2-2, with unresolved D. From germline, CDR1 is GTSNPN and CDR2 SVGIG (reference sequence). CDR3 size: 13 residues. V was trimmed by 1 base and J by 7 bases, leaving 10 bases between them. CDR3 sequence: CAWSATLRGELFF. The CDR3 DNA follows: TGTGCCTGGAGTGCTACTTTACGCGGGGAGCTGTTTTTT.

This clonotype was counted at least ten times. The chain uses TRBV28 and TRBJ2-1, with 13 bases fitting TRBD2. V lost 6 bases and J lost 10; bases outside the gene matches: 9. CDR3 length: 15 residues. Germline CDR1 is MDHEN and CDR2 is SYDVKM. The chain's CDR3 is CASRDTSGRAWEQFF. The CDR3 DNA reads TGTGCCAGCAGAGACACTAGCGGGAGGGCCTGGGAGCAGTTCTTC.

This clonotype has ten or more counts. The V gene is TRBV4-1, the J gene TRBJ2-7; tentatively, D is TRBD1 or TRBD2 (7 bases each). Trimming left V 3 bases short and J 1 base short, with 16 bases between. The germline V gene has CDR1 MGHRA and CDR2 YSYEKL. The CDR3 loop spans 16 amino acids. CDR3 DNA sequence: TGCGCCAGCAGCCAGGGGGGGACAGCCAATTCCTACGAGCAGTACTTC. Amino acid sequence: CASSQGGTANSYEQYF.

This clonotype was seen at least ten times. V and J are TRBV4-1 and TRBJ2-3; 7 bases map to TRBD2. CDR1 MGHRA and CDR2 YSYEKL come from the germline V gene. The J segment lost 6 bases and the V segment lost 0 bases, leaving 9 bases of the junction unmatched. CDR3 length: 16 residues. CDR3 sequence: CASSQEYLAVRDTQYF. The CDR3 region has the DNA TGCGCCAGCAGCCAAGAATACCTAGCGGTCCGGGATACGCAGTATTTT.

This clonotype was seen only a few times. The rearrangement uses TRBV30 and TRBJ2-2, with no clear D. V dropped 1 base and J dropped 6 bases, with 9 bases sitting between them. The CDR3 is 13 amino acids. Germline CDR1 GTSNPN, CDR2 SVGIG (reference sequence). CDR3 protein: CAWSGQVAGELFF. DNA of the CDR3: TGTGCCTGGAGTGGGCAGGTCGCCGGGGAGCTGTTTTTT.

A few counts support this clonotype. V usage is TRBV4-1 and J usage is TRBJ1-2; D might be TRBD1 (6 bases). CDR3 size: 13 residues. Trimming cost V 2 bases and J 7 bases, with 11 bases left between them. Germline V gene sequence: CDR1 MGHRA, CDR2 YSYEKL. The CDR3 loop is CASSQITGFGYTF. The CDR3 DNA reads as TGCGCCAGCAGCCAAATAACAGGGTTTGGCTACACCTTC.

This clonotype has just a few counts. The chain recombines TRBV7-8 with TRBJ2-1; no clear D gene. V was shortened by 0 bases and J by 0 bases, with 6 bases between the two germline ends. The CDR3 has 15 amino acids. In germline, CDR1 is SGHVS, CDR2 FQNEAQ. The CDR3 protein is CASSLASSSYNEQFF. CDR3 DNA sequence: TGTGCCAGCAGCTTAGCTTCTAGCTCCTACAATGAGCAGTTCTTC.

This clonotype was recorded many times. The rearrangement uses TRBV4-2 and TRBJ2-1; TRBD2 might be the D (5 bases). Trimming left V 0 bases short and J 4 bases short, with 10 bases between. The CDR3 length is 15 residues. The germline CDR1 and CDR2 sequences are LGHNA and YNFKEQ. Here the CDR3 reads CASSQERVIYNEQFF. For the CDR3, the DNA is TGTGCCAGCAGCCAAGAGCGGGTGATATACAATGAGCAGTTCTTC.

This clonotype was seen more than once but under ten times. This sequence joins TRBV7-3 and TRBJ1-6; 8 bases are a match to TRBD1. The V gene's germline CDR1 is SGHTA and CDR2 FQGTGA. The ends lost 0 bases at V and 11 bases at J; junction bases unmatched: 6. CDR3 length: 15 residues. CDR3 amino acids: CASSLTGQGVAPLHF. The DNA of the CDR3 is TGTGCCAGCAGCTTAACTGGACAGGGCGTAGCACCCCTCCACTTT. Using reference TRBV7-3 and TRBJ1-6 for the parts outside the CDR3, the full variable domain is GAGVSQTPSNKVTEKGKYVELRCDPISGHTALYWYRQSLGQGPEFLIYFQGTGAADDSGLPNDRFFAVRPEGSVSTLKIQRTERGDSAVYLCASSLTGQGVAPLHFGNGTRLTVT.

This clonotype was seen at least ten times. The chain recombines TRBV5-5 with TRBJ2-3; 10 bases are shared with TRBD2. CDR3 length equals 16 residues. Per the germline V gene, CDR1 is SGHKS and CDR2 is YYEKEE (reference sequence). V lost 2 bases and J lost 4; bases outside the gene matches: 7. CDR3 DNA: TGTGCCAGCAGCTTCCGGACTAGCGGAACCCCAGATACGCAGTATTTT. Encoded protein: CASSFRTSGTPDTQYF.

Ten or more counts support this clonotype. The rearrangement links TRBV6-1 to TRBJ2-7; D is unclear. Trimming shortened V by 2 bases and J by 1 base, and 12 bases separated the two germline ends. Per germline, CDR1 MNHNS and CDR2 SASEGT. This CDR3 contains 15 residues. As DNA, the CDR3 is TGTGCCAGCAGTGAATTCCGGCATTCATCCTACGAGCAGTACTTC. This sequence encodes CASSEFRHSSYEQYF.